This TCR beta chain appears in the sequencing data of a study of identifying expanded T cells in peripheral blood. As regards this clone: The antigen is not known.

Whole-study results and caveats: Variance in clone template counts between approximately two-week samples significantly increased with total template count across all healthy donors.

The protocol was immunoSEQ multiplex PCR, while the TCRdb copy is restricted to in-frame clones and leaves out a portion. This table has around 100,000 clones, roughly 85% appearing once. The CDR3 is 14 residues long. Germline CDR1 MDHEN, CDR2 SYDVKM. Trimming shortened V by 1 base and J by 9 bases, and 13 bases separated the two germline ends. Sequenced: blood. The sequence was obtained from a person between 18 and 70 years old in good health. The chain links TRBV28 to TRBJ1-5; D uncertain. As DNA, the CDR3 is TGTGCCAGCAGTTTATCTGGGTTGATTCGGCCCCAGCATTTT. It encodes CASSLSGLIRPQHF. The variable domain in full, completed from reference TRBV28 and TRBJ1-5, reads DVKVTQSSRYLVKRTGEKVFLECVQDMDHENMFWYRQDPGLGLRLIYFSYDVKMKEKGDIPEGYSVSREKKERFSLILESASTNQTSMYLCASSLSGLIRPQHFGDGTRLSIL.